Here is one T cell receptor beta chain with its context. Antigen: not known. Sequencing used immunoSEQ multiplex PCR; TCRdb keeps in-frame clones, though not all of them. The sample consists of some 9,300 clones, approximately 70% of them appearing once. The data derive from a study of T cells in tumors after PD-1 blockade. About the study: Some patients also took daily vismodegib 150 mg during anti-PD-1 treatment. Mean per tumor sample: approximately 26,000 templates (554-99,264), 6,000 to 7,500 unique clonotypes. Whole-study results and caveats: Some novel exhausted tumor clones appeared in pre-treatment blood, suggesting peripheral recruitment.

V dropped 0 bases and J dropped 6 bases, with 10 bases sitting between them. CDR1 and CDR2 from the germline V gene are SGHDN and FVKESK. The length of the CDR3 is 14 residues. Sequencing was performed on tumor tissue, taken after anti-PD-1 treatment. The J gene is TRBJ2-3, the V gene TRBV14; no reliable D call. This clonotype originated in a human donor with basal cell carcinoma. CDR3 in DNA: TGTGCCAGCAGCCAAGATCTGTCCTTGGATACGCAGTATTTT. It encodes CASSQDLSLDTQYF.